This T cell receptor (beta chain) was identified in a study of identical twins listed by TCRdb under 2016. In the study overall: The study deep-sequenced TCR alpha and beta repertoires from monozygotic twins, unrelated adults of various ages and cord blood to test whether fetal clonotypes persist. To rule out contamination, the twin experiments were replicated at different times with different library preparation protocols. Results the study describes overall, beyond this receptor: In monozygotic twins, recombination models systematically underestimated out-of-frame TCR alpha sharing, but the models matched the sharing seen between unrelated individuals. Fewer insertions were carried by abundant cord blood beta clonotypes; a weaker similar trend was observed in young adult naive repertoires, while no such trend was observed in memory repertoires. Zero-insertion analyses could be partly confounded by invariant T cells such as MAIT and iNKT, though diverse VJ usage argued against such confounding for most clonotypes. Because the same donors could not be followed over many years, the conclusions depended on cross-sectional statistical analysis. Compared with coincidental sharing between unrelated individuals, out-of-frame TCR alpha sequences shared between twins had an excess of sequences with low generation probability. A weaker excess of twin sharing was found in beta out-of-frame sequences because the signal-to-noise ratio was lowered by fewer shared sequences.

This clonotype appeared a few times. Its cognate antigen has yet to be identified. Base qualities are not provided; no much larger clone lies one nucleotide away. Libraries were built with 5' RACE. The sequencer listed for this sample is Illumina HiSeq 2000. A universal primer binding site was added through template switching, and the final cDNA carried a unique molecular identifier so that TCR cDNA molecules could be counted accurately. First-strand cDNA for TCR alpha and beta chains was synthesized from specific primers in the conserved constant-segment region. Each cDNA library was double barcoded, with a SMART-Mk sample barcode plus Illumina barcodes, to control for contamination. TruSeq adapter sequences, together with Illumina sample barcodes, were added in two successive PCR steps. TCR alpha and beta cDNA libraries were sequenced on the Illumina HiSeq platform with custom primers. Regarding the original processing steps: Unique molecular identifiers were extracted from raw reads with MiGEC, and CDR3 positions were determined with MiXCR. Recombination models were inferred per individual with the repgenHMM and IGoR tools using an EM algorithm. Shared clonotype analysis was performed with the tcR package in R, normalizing sharing by the product of cloneset sizes. Out-of-frame nonproductive sequences were analyzed to study raw recombination free of thymic and clonal selection effects. The public reads were reprocessed in TCRdb via fastp at Q25 and MiXCR, keeping in-frame beta chains. Each entry merges the rows of one CDR3 protein and shows their most common DNA and genes. The V and J calls and clone size come from TCRdb's table, not from the authors' own analysis. This sample gives 1.5 million or so distinct CDR3 sequences in total; more than 30% of them show up just once. More than 0.25% of the sample is held by the ten biggest clonotypes.

The CDR3 measures 17 amino acids from cysteine to phenylalanine. Only the CDR3 DNA stays, 51 bases, in frame from base 1. The junction shows trimming of 2 bases on V and 5 bases on J, and the gene matches do not reach 8 bases of it. CDR1 and CDR2 (MNHEY, SMNVEV) derive from the germline V gene (reference sequence). Only healthy Caucasian donors were included. The rearrangement joined TRBV27 to TRBJ2-1; the central 11 bases match TRBD2. The sequenced sample consisted of cord blood. This receptor was obtained from a newborn girl in good health. The DNA reads as follows: TGTGCCAGCAGTTTACCCCAACTAGCGGGAGCCCACAATGAGCAGTTCTTC. Its protein is CASSLPQLAGAHNEQFF.